This T cell receptor beta chain is drawn from a study of T-cell reconstitution after alpha-beta-depleted transplantation in children. The authors prepared the TCRbeta library with unique molecular identifiers. MiXCR, run by TCRdb on the PCR reads, gives a single entry per CDR3 protein. The sample shows roughly 200,000 distinct CDR3 sequences, 8% to 9.5% of them seen only once. Points on this clonotype: A much larger clone sits a single nucleotide away, making a read error possible.

The CDR3 covers 12 residues. V was clipped by 4 bases and J by 3 bases, with 6 bases between them. CDR1 MGHRA and CDR2 YSYEKL come from the germline V gene. This clonotype originated in a human donor who donated a stem cell graft to a child with acute lymphoblastic leukemia. Material: PBMCs from the stem cell graft donor, obtained from the stem cell graft. The chain joins TRBV4-1 to TRBJ2-5; D gene ambiguous. CDR3 loop: CASSPPEETQYF. For the CDR3, the DNA is TGCGCCAGCAGCCCCCCCGAAGAGACCCAGTACTTC.